This is a list of T cell receptor beta chains from one sample in a study of radiation and T cells in renal cell carcinoma. Sequencing was performed with immunoSEQ multiplex PCR; in TCRdb, only in-frame clones are kept and a portion is missing. The table shows about 78,000 clones, with roughly nine tenths occurring only once. Material: blood, obtained from a patient whose treatment included radiotherapy and nephrectomy. The source is a woman aged 70 to 79 with renal cell carcinoma. Each CDR3 is given with its conserved first and last residue. The D gene is left open where the match is weak. Expanded clones get a size class; other rows say once, few or many, or leave the size out.

j_call v_call clone_size d_call cdr3_nt cdr3_aa
TRBJ1-3 TRBV19 - - TGTGCCAGCACTGGCCGGAATACTGGAAACACCATATATTTT CASTGRNTGNTIYF
TRBJ1-1 TRBV6-6 - - TGTGCCAGCAGTTACCGCCCGGGAGTTAACACTGAAGCTTTCTTT CASSYRPGVNTEAFF
TRBJ2-7 TRBV18 - - TGTGCCAGCTCATTATACAGGGCGACTTCCTACGAGCAGTACTTC CASSLYRATSYEQYF
TRBJ1-2 TRBV28 - TRBD1 TGTGCCAGCAGTACAGGGGGTACTATTAACTATGGCTACACCTTC CASSTGGTINYGYTF
TRBJ1-1 TRBV28 - - TGTGCCAGCGACCGGAACGGAGTGAACACTGAAGCTTTCTTT CASDRNGVNTEAFF
TRBJ1-4 TRBV28 - TRBD1 TGTGCCAGCAGACCTCGTCCCGGGACAGGGGGCGCGGCAACTAATGAAAAACTGTTTTTT CASRPRPGTGGAATNEKLFF
TRBJ1-5 TRBV19 - TRBD1 TGTGCCAGTACCCATGGGACAGGCCACGAGGGCAATCAGCCCCAGCATTTT CASTHGTGHEGNQPQHF
TRBJ2-7 TRBV6-1 - TRBD1 TGTGCCAGCAGTGAAGCGCCACAGGGGGCCTACGAGCAGTACTTC CASSEAPQGAYEQYF
TRBJ2-1 TRBV6-6 - - TGTGCCAGCAGCCAGCCTGGGCATGAGCAGTTCTTC CASSQPGHEQFF
TRBJ2-7 TRBV28 - - TGTGCCAGCAGAGGGGGGCGGACCTACGAGCAGTACTTC CASRGGRTYEQYF
TRBJ1-2 TRBV5-1 - - TGCGCCAGCAGCGCCTCAGGGGAAGGCTACACCTTC CASSASGEGYTF
TRBJ1-6 TRBV28 once - TGTGCCAGCAGCCCGAGCTCCTATAATTCACCCCTCCACTTT CASSPSSYNSPLHF
TRBJ2-7 TRBV15 - TRBD1 TGTGCCACCAGCAAAACCGGGACAGGGGTAACCGAGCAGTACTTC CATSKTGTGVTEQYF
TRBJ1-2 TRBV6-5 - - TGTGCCAGCAGTTACTCATCAGTGGCGGATGGCTACACCTTC CASSYSSVADGYTF
TRBJ2-3 TRBV11-2 - - TGTGCCAGCAGCGTACACTTTGCGGCAGATACGCAGTATTTT CASSVHFAADTQYF
TRBJ2-2 TRBV5-6 - - TGTGCCAGCAGCTTGGGACACCTGACCGGGGAGCTGTTTTTT CASSLGHLTGELFF
TRBJ2-1 TRBV5-4 - TRBD1 TGTGCCAGCAGCTTGTCGGGACAGGGCGGCGATGAGCAGTTCTTC CASSLSGQGGDEQFF
TRBJ2-1 TRBV15 - - TGTGCCACCAGCAGGGGGGGGCCGTACAATGAGCAGTTCTTC CATSRGGPYNEQFF
TRBJ1-4 TRBV19 - - TGTGCCAGTAGTATCGGACCAGTCGAAAAACTGTTTTTT CASSIGPVEKLFF
TRBJ1-2 TRBV4-3 once TRBD1 TGCGCCAGCAGGCGGGACAGGGGGGCCTACACCTTC CASRRDRGAYTF
TRBJ2-7 TRBV6-1 once TRBD1 TGTGCCAGCAGTGTCGACAGGGGGGTTTACGAGCAGTACTTC CASSVDRGVYEQYF
TRBJ2-1 TRBV6-6 - TRBD1 TGTGCCAGCAGTTATACAGGACAGGGGCTCAATGAGCAGTTCTTC CASSYTGQGLNEQFF
TRBJ1-2 TRBV30 once TRBD1 TGTGCCTGGAGTGTGCGACAGGGGAACTATGGCTACACCTTC CAWSVRQGNYGYTF
TRBJ2-1 TRBV4-3 - TRBD2 TGCGCCAGCAGCCCTCAGGTGGCAGCGGGGGGGAAGTACAATGAGCAGTTCTTC CASSPQVAAGGKYNEQFF
TRBJ2-7 TRBV7-9 - TRBD1 TGTGCCTGGGGACAGGGGCCCATCTCCTACGAGCAGTACTTC CAWGQGPISYEQYF
TRBJ2-3 TRBV4-2 - - TGTGCCAGCAGCCAAGTGTGGGGGGGGGCTGCAGATACGCAGTATTTT CASSQVWGGAADTQYF
TRBJ1-1 TRBV7-2 - TRBD1 TGTGCCAGCAGCTTAGGAGGGACAGGGGGGACTGAAGCTTTCTTT CASSLGGTGGTEAFF
TRBJ1-2 TRBV6-6 - - TGTGCCAGCAGTTACTCGAATGGGGCGCATATGGGCTACACCTTC CASSYSNGAHMGYTF
TRBJ2-4 TRBV6-1 - TRBD2 TGTGCCAGCAGTGAAGTCGCTAGCGGGGCCTTTGTAGCCAAAAACATTCAGTACTTC CASSEVASGAFVAKNIQYF
TRBJ2-5 TRBV9 - - TGTGCCAGCAGCGATGGGGGGAATGAAGAGACCCAGTACTTC CASSDGGNEETQYF
TRBJ1-1 TRBV30 few TRBD1 TGTGCCTGGAGGGGGACAGGTATTTCCACTGAAGCTTTCTTT CAWRGTGISTEAFF